This TCR beta chain was sequenced in a study of cytomegalovirus exposure and HLA in healthy donors. In the study overall: The 95 to 150 validation repertoires used a platform that matched the one used for the approximately 670 first-cohort repertoires, as a later analysis reported.

In regard to this clone: Its antigen remains unidentified.

TCRdb's table, derived via immunoSEQ multiplex PCR, lists solely in-frame clones and lacks some. The sample has some 120,000 clones, just under 90% seen once. The germline V gene has CDR1 SGHVS and CDR2 FQNEAQ. The V and J ends lost 5 bases and 4 bases respectively, with 14 bases between them. This CDR3 is built from 15 residues. Notes on the study in general: The study labeled under 200 TCR beta chains cytomegalovirus-associated. In vitro experiments confirmed that three CMV-associated chains were specific for CMV antigens.

Source material: PBMCs. This clonotype was sampled from a man aged 25-45 years in good health and CMV-seronegative. This chain links TRBV7-8 with TRBJ2-2; D may be TRBD2 (6 bases). For the CDR3, the DNA is TGTGCCAGCAGCCTCGCTCGGGGGAGCACCGGGGAGCTGTTTTTT. It encodes CASSLARGSTGELFF.